This T cell receptor beta chain was recovered during a study of shared clonotypes between healthy human individuals. Study-wide results and caveats: Large sequencing depth failed to make sorted-subset sequencing complete, rarefaction showed.

A note on this clone: What it binds is not known.

V was pared by 3 bases and J by 8 bases, with 10 bases between. Looked up from germline, CDR1 is SNHLY and CDR2 is FYNNEI. This CDR3 region has 13 residues. Terminally differentiated effector memory CD45RA+ cells were excluded from the naive CD8 cells, which were CD45RO-negative and positively selected for CCR7. Donors were healthy HIV-negative adults without recent acute infections or vaccinations. All the donors were Caucasian adults who lived in Nashville, Tennessee. Profiled with immunoSEQ multiplex PCR; TCRdb holds only in-frame clones, not every one. The sample yields about 2 million clones, approximately 94% seen once.

Source material: naive CD8+ T cells sorted from blood. This chain connects TRBV2 to TRBJ1-4; possible D gene TRBD1, 5 bases. The receptor comes from a man between 18 and 35 years old in good health. The DNA of the CDR3 is TGTGCCAGCAGTGATTTGTCAGGGGAAAAACTGTTTTTT. The encoded protein is CASSDLSGEKLFF.